The 9 T cell receptor beta chains reported below all come from one sample, sequenced in a study of blood T cell repertoires in COVID-19. Generated by immunoSEQ multiplex PCR, the TCRdb table keeps only in-frame clones and is missing some. The sample shows around 330,000 clones, over 75% of them seen only once. The specimen was peripheral blood. The receptors shown here come from a woman between 50 and 59 years old with active or convalescent COVID-19.

The chain carries TRBV7-8 and TRBJ1-3; no reliable D call. Germline lookup yields CDR1 SGHVS and CDR2 FQNEAQ. The germline V and J ends were trimmed by 4 bases and 1 base, with 5 bases remaining between them. The CDR3 length is 13 residues. The CDR3 is CASSWASGNTIYF. DNA for the CDR3: TGTGCCAGCAGCTGGGCTTCTGGAAACACCATATATTTT.

The chain links TRBV28 to TRBJ1-1; 8 bases are a match to TRBD1. J gave up 0 bases and V 7 bases, and 10 bases lay outside the gene matches. The CDR3 has 16 residues. Per the germline V gene, CDR1 is MDHEN and CDR2 is SYDVKM. The CDR3 loop is CASTLLTDRVNTEAFF. The DNA for the CDR3 is TGTGCCAGCACCCTCCTAACGGACAGGGTGAACACTGAAGCTTTCTTT.

The rearrangement joins TRBV19 to TRBJ2-7; 9 positions agree with TRBD2. Germline assignment: CDR1 LNHDA and CDR2 SQIVND (reference sequence). V shed 3 bases, J shed 0 bases, and the junction held 9 bases outside the gene matches. This CDR3 spans 17 amino acids. In DNA, the CDR3 is TGTGCCAGTAGTATCGGGGCCTTAGCGGGAGACTCCTACGAGCAGTACTTC. Encoded protein: CASSIGALAGDSYEQYF.

The chain uses TRBV5-1 and TRBJ2-7; D not resolved. This CDR3 has 16 amino acids. Between the trimmed V and J ends, which lost 1 base and 1 base, there was a span of 15 bases. Germline CDR1 and CDR2: SGHRS and YFSETQ. For the CDR3, the DNA is TGCGCCAGCAGCTTGTTCCTTTCTGCAGGATCCTACGAGCAGTACTTC. It yields the protein CASSLFLSAGSYEQYF.

This sequence joins TRBV27 and TRBJ2-1; weak D call: TRBD2 (6 bases). Trimming pared 2 bases from V and 9 bases from J, leaving 17 bases between. This CDR3 has 15 amino acids. CDR1 and CDR2 from the germline V gene are MNHEY and SMNVEV (reference sequence). CDR3 sequence (DNA): TGTGCCAGCAGTTTAGGAGGGCAATATTCGGGTGAGCAGTTCTTC. Its translation is CASSLGGQYSGEQFF.

The J gene is TRBJ1-1, the V gene TRBV30; D might be TRBD1 (6 bases). The length of the CDR3 is 13 residues. Trimming cost V 4 bases and J 5 bases, with 14 bases left between them. CDR1 and CDR2 from the germline V gene are GTSNPN and SVGIG (reference sequence). The CDR3 bases are TGTGCCTGGACCACCCGAGGGGGTACTGAAGCTTTCTTT. Its protein is CAWTTRGGTEAFF.

V and J are TRBV10-3 and TRBJ2-3; tentative D call: TRBD2 (6 bases). The germline gives CDR1 ENHRY, CDR2 SYGVKD. The ends were cut back, 7 bases at V and 2 bases at J, with 10 bases in the middle. The CDR3 consists of 13 residues. CDR3 in amino acids: CAINRESTDTQYF. The CDR3, as DNA: TGTGCCATCAATCGGGAGTCCACAGATACGCAGTATTTT.

The chain links TRBV19 to TRBJ2-2; D is undetermined. Trimming shortened V by 3 bases and J by 0 bases, and 8 bases separated the two germline ends. CDR1 is LNHDA, CDR2 SQIVND, per germline (reference sequence). The CDR3 covers 15 residues. The CDR3 protein is CASSMYTTNTGELFF. CDR3 in DNA: TGTGCCAGTAGTATGTACACAACGAACACCGGGGAGCTGTTTTTT.

CDR3: CASSFKGAGGEKLFF. The CDR3 DNA is TGTGCCAGCAGTTTCAAGGGGGCAGGGGGTGAAAAACTGTTTTTT. The chain carries TRBV28 and TRBJ1-4, with 7 bases identical to TRBD1. Unmatched junction bases numbered 8, after V lost 3 bases and J lost 7 bases. From germline, CDR1 is MDHEN and CDR2 SYDVKM. The CDR3 loop spans 15 amino acids.